What follows are 23 T cell receptor beta chains derived from one specimen sequenced in a study of T cell responses to AZD1222 COVID-19 vaccine. Assay used: immunoSEQ multiplex PCR; TCRdb lists only in-frame clones, some missing. The data contain 140,000 to 150,000 clones, approximately 90% of them singletons. The sample in question was peripheral blood, obtained 28 days after the second AZD1222 dose. The receptors stem from an adult who received the AZD1222 COVID-19 vaccine.

This chain uses TRBV6-2 or TRBV6-3 with TRBJ1-6; 7 bases are a match to TRBD1. The J segment lost 9 bases and the V segment lost 5 bases, leaving 10 bases of the junction unmatched. The CDR3 length is 15 residues. The germline V gene has CDR1 MNHEY and CDR2 SVGEGT. Here the CDR3 reads CASSERQGVSSPLHF. The DNA for the CDR3 is TGTGCCAGCAGTGAGAGACAGGGAGTGAGTTCACCCCTCCACTTT.

Comment on this clone: Other DNA sequences in the sample encode the same CDR3. The chain employs TRBV19 and TRBJ1-1, with D unclear. Looked up from germline, CDR1 is LNHDA and CDR2 is SQIVND (reference sequence). The CDR3 runs to 14 residues. V was cut by 3 bases and J by 4 bases, with 12 bases left in between. The CDR3 DNA reads as TGTGCCAGTAGTATGGGTGGGCTCGGCACTGAAGCTTTCTTT. This translates into CASSMGGLGTEAFF.

This chain links TRBV19 with TRBJ1-1, with a possible D match to TRBD1 (5 bases). CDR3 length equals 13 residues. V was trimmed by 4 bases and J by 1 base, leaving 7 bases between them. Germline V gene lookup returns CDR1 LNHDA and CDR2 SQIVND (reference sequence). In nucleotides, the CDR3 is TGTGCCAGTAGTACCGACAGGAACACTGAAGCTTTCTTT. Translated: CASSTDRNTEAFF.

J is TRBJ2-3 and V is TRBV7-9; 8 bases line up with TRBD2. The trim removed 3 bases at V and 2 bases at J, leaving 7 bases unmatched. CDR1 SEHNR and CDR2 FQNEAQ come from the germline V gene (reference sequence). This CDR3 region has 16 residues. The CDR3 spells CASSFGTRGVTDTQYF. Here the CDR3 DNA reads TGTGCCAGCAGCTTCGGGACTAGGGGAGTCACAGATACGCAGTATTTT.

The rearrangement uses TRBV4-3 and TRBJ1-5; unclear D gene. The V and J ends lost 3 bases and 0 bases respectively, with 6 bases between them. The CDR3 spans 14 residues. In germline, CDR1 is LGHNA, CDR2 YSLEER. CDR3 region: CASSHRNSNQPQHF. CDR3 nucleotides: TGCGCCAGCAGCCACCGAAATAGCAATCAGCCCCAGCATTTT.

The genes are TRBV5-6 and TRBJ1-4; TRBD1 might be the D (6 bases). This CDR3 has 16 residues. Trimming removed 3 bases at V and 8 bases at J, with 20 bases between. Germline CDR1 reads SGHDT; CDR2 reads YYEEEE. The CDR3 sequence is CASSSQGGGDWEKLFF. The CDR3 bases are TGTGCCAGCAGCTCCCAGGGAGGGGGTGATTGGGAAAAACTGTTTTTT. Together with reference TRBV5-6 and TRBJ1-4, the CDR3 gives the full variable domain: DAGVTQSPTHLIKTRGQQVTLRCSPKSGHDTVSWYQQALGQGPQFIFQYYEEEERQRGNFPDRFSGHQFPNYSSELNVNALLLGDSALYLCASSSQGGGDWEKLFFGSGTQLSVL.

The chain carries TRBV3-1 (or the pseudogene TRBV3-2) and TRBJ2-7; 7 bases match TRBD2. Germline CDR1 and CDR2: LGHDT and YNNKEL (reference sequence). CDR3 length equals 16 residues. V lost 3 bases to trimming and J lost 1 base; unmatched junction nucleotides: 9. CDR3 residues: CASSQSAGRPSYEQYF. CDR3 bases: TGTGCCAGCAGCCAGAGCGCCGGGAGGCCTTCCTACGAGCAGTACTTC.

CDR3 sequence reads: CASSQWGARNTGELFF. For the CDR3, the DNA is TGTGCCAGCAGTCAATGGGGGGCGCGGAACACCGGGGAGCTGTTTTTT. The chain joins TRBV2 to TRBJ2-2; D may match TRBD1 or TRBD2 (6 bases each). The CDR3 runs 16 residues. V was trimmed by 5 bases and J by 1 base, leaving 14 bases between them. The germline gives CDR1 SNHLY, CDR2 FYNNEI.

The gene calls are TRBV3-1 (or the pseudogene TRBV3-2) and TRBJ2-1, with no clear D. V was pared by 0 bases and J by 0 bases, with 15 bases between. The length of the CDR3 is 18 residues. The germline CDR1 and CDR2 sequences are LGHDT and YNNKEL (reference sequence). The CDR3 protein is CASSQDSSYRTSYNEQFF. The DNA for the CDR3 is TGTGCCAGCAGCCAAGATTCGAGTTACCGGACCTCCTACAATGAGCAGTTCTTC.

The gene calls are TRBV6-5 and TRBJ1-5; D ambiguous. This CDR3 has 13 residues. Germline lookup yields CDR1 MNHEY and CDR2 SVGAGI. V was clipped by 11 bases and J by 5 bases, with 16 bases between them. CDR3 region: CASAGARDQPQHF. Here the CDR3 DNA reads TGTGCCTCGGCGGGTGCGAGGGATCAGCCCCAGCATTTT.

This sequence joins TRBV30 and TRBJ1-1; TRBD1 aligns across 7 bases. Trimming removed 3 bases from V and 8 bases from J; junction bases left unmatched: 9. In germline, CDR1 is GTSNPN, CDR2 SVGIG (reference sequence). The CDR3 totals 13 residues. The CDR3 bases are TGTGCCTGGAGGAGCCCAGGGGGTTTCGAAGCTTTCTTT. Protein product: CAWRSPGGFEAFF.

Written as DNA, the CDR3 is TGTGCCAGCAGTGAAGAGCGGGATTCACCCCTCCACTTT. Protein sequence: CASSEERDSPLHF. The chain employs TRBV2 and TRBJ1-6; no clear D gene. CDR1 is SNHLY, CDR2 FYNNEI, per germline. V lost 1 base, J lost 8 bases, and 6 bases lay in between. The CDR3 runs to 13 residues. The full variable domain, with the rest looked up from reference TRBV2 and TRBJ1-6, is EPEVTQTPSHQVTQMGQEVILRCVPISNHLYFYWYRQILGQKVEFLVSFYNNEISEKSEIFDDQFSVERPDGSNFTLKIRSTKLEDSAMYFCASSEERDSPLHFGNGTRLTVT.

This sequence joins TRBV19 and TRBJ1-5; D ambiguous. This CDR3 contains 17 residues. V lost 4 bases and J 4 bases, leaving 20 bases between the germline ends. The germline CDR1 and CDR2 sequences are LNHDA and SQIVND (reference sequence). CDR3 in amino acids: CASSKGPETAFNQPQHF. The CDR3 DNA reads TGTGCCAGTAGTAAAGGCCCGGAAACAGCCTTTAATCAGCCCCAGCATTTT.

The genes are TRBV5-1 and TRBJ2-2; 7 bases fit TRBD1. V gave up 3 bases and J gave up 3 bases; unmatched junction bases: 2. CDR1 SGHRS and CDR2 YFSETQ come from the germline V gene. CDR3 length: 14 residues. The CDR3 reads CASSYDRDTGELFF. Written as DNA, the CDR3 is TGCGCCAGCAGCTATGACAGGGACACCGGGGAGCTGTTTTTT.

The rearrangement uses TRBV28 and TRBJ2-3; 9 positions agree with TRBD1. V lost 5 bases and J lost 2; bases outside the gene matches: 5. The length of the CDR3 is 15 residues. CDR1 and CDR2 (germline): MDHEN, SYDVKM. CDR3 nucleotides: TGTGCCAGCAGTATCGGGACAGGGTACACAGATACGCAGTATTTT. This encodes CASSIGTGYTDTQYF.

CDR3 nucleotide sequence: TGTGCCAGCAGCTTAGCGGGGCTCGACACAGATACGCAGTATTTT. Translation: CASSLAGLDTDTQYF. The V call is TRBV11-2, the J call TRBJ2-3, with D possibly called TRBD1 or TRBD2 (5 bases each). V lost 1 base and J lost 2, with 10 bases in between. CDR1 is SGHAT, CDR2 FQNNGV, per germline. The CDR3 totals 15 residues.

This chain joins TRBV3-1 (or the pseudogene TRBV3-2) and TRBJ2-7; 10 bases align to TRBD2. The length of the CDR3 is 16 residues. CDR1 is LGHDT, CDR2 YNNKEL, per germline (reference sequence). V lost 5 bases and J lost 2; bases outside the gene matches: 9. The CDR3 DNA reads TGTGCCAGCAGCACCGATGGACTAGCGGACCCCTACGAGCAGTACTTC. Amino acids: CASSTDGLADPYEQYF.

This chain joins TRBV28 and TRBJ1-5, with 8 bases matching TRBD1. Trimming removed 3 bases from V and 6 bases from J; junction bases left unmatched: 7. Germline CDR1 is MDHEN and CDR2 is SYDVKM. This CDR3 contains 15 residues. This CDR3 reads CASSFSDRESQPQHF. CDR3 sequence (DNA): TGTGCCAGCAGTTTTTCGGACAGGGAATCTCAGCCCCAGCATTTT.

CDR3 residues: CASSWGATGELFF. CDR3 coding DNA: TGTGCCAGCAGTTGGGGCGCCACCGGGGAGCTGTTTTTT. The chain has TRBV7-2 and TRBJ2-2, with TRBD1 as a possible D gene (5 bases). Germline V gives CDR1 SGHTA, CDR2 FQGNSA. Between the trimmed V and J ends, which lost 6 bases and 4 bases, there was a span of 9 bases. The CDR3 sequence is 13 residues long.

This chain links TRBV6-6 with TRBJ1-1, with TRBD1 identical over 7 bases. V lost 2 bases and J lost 3; bases outside the gene matches: 9. The CDR3 has 16 amino acids. CDR1 and CDR2 (germline): MNHNY, SVGAGI (reference sequence). The CDR3 is CASSYQTGWGYTEAFF. CDR3 in DNA: TGTGCCAGCAGTTACCAGACAGGGTGGGGGTACACTGAAGCTTTCTTT.

This chain joins TRBV25-1 and TRBJ2-1; TRBD1 aligns across 10 bases. The germline V gene encodes CDR1 MGHDK and CDR2 SYGVNS. There are 16 residues in the CDR3. Trimming cost V 3 bases and J 4 bases; bases outside gene matches: 6. As DNA, the CDR3 is TGTGCCAGCAGTGACCTGGGACAGGGGCTTTACAATGAGCAGTTCTTC. It encodes CASSDLGQGLYNEQFF.

This clone has only one observation. This chain uses TRBV6-2 or TRBV6-3 with TRBJ1-1, with no clear D. V was pared by 5 bases and J by 4 bases, with 8 bases between. From germline, CDR1 is MNHEY and CDR2 SVGEGT. The CDR3 runs to 12 residues. The CDR3 protein is CASSHGSTEAFF. CDR3 DNA sequence: TGTGCCAGCAGTCACGGCTCCACTGAAGCTTTCTTT.

This rearrangement joins TRBV19 to TRBJ2-6; no definite D call. The CDR3 runs to 13 residues. Germline lookup yields CDR1 LNHDA and CDR2 SQIVND (reference sequence). Between the trimmed V and J ends, which lost 5 bases and 1 base, there was a span of 3 bases. The CDR3 loop reads CASSLSGANVLTF. CDR3 nucleotides: TGTGCCAGTAGTCTTTCTGGGGCCAACGTCCTGACTTTC.